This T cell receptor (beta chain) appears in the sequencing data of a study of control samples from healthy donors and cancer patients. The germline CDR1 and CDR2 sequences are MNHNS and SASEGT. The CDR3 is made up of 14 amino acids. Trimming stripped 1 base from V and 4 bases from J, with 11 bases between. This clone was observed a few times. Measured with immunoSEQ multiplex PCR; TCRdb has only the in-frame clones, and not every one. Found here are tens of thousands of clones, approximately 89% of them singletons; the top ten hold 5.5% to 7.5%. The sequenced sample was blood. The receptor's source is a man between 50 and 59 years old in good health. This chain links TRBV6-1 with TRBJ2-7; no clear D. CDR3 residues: CASSEGSEPYEQYF. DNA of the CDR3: TGTGCCAGCAGTGAAGGTTCGGAACCTTACGAGCAGTACTTC.